Below are 19 T cell receptor beta chains sequenced from a single sample in a study of T cells after yellow fever vaccination (dated by TCRdb to between 2017 and 2020). Taken with the paper, the label for treatment or condition translates to: live attenuated yellow fever vaccine strain. The library was made by 5' RACE. Sequencer: Illumina NovaSeq 6000. TCRdb itself trimmed the public reads at Q25 with fastp, ran MiXCR and retained productive beta chains. All rows with the same CDR3 protein become a single entry with the most common DNA and genes. The sample table holds some 350,000 distinct CDR3 sequences, of which 4% were seen once. 20% to 30% of the sample goes to the ten largest clones. Source: PBMCs, taken 5 days after the yellow fever booster vaccination. All receptors derive from a man younger than 30 who received the YFV17D yellow fever vaccine.

The chain carries TRBV5-1 and TRBJ2-3; a possible D gene is TRBD2 (5 bases). This CDR3 region has 14 residues. V shed 1 base and J shed 4 bases, with 10 bases lying between them. From germline, CDR1 is SGHRS and CDR2 YFSETQ. The CDR3 DNA follows: TGCGCCAGCAGCTTGACTAGTTATGCAGATACGCAGTATTTT. This encodes CASSLTSYADTQYF.

This clonotype has ten or more counts. The rearrangement uses TRBV5-1 and TRBJ2-1; 14 bases map to TRBD2. The V segment lost 6 bases and the J segment 2 bases; nucleotides outside the gene matches: 4. The CDR3 runs 16 residues. Germline CDR1 and CDR2: SGHRS and YFSETQ. CDR3 in amino acids: CASKTSGGAAYNEQFF. The DNA of the CDR3 is TGCGCCAGCAAGACTAGCGGGGGGGCGGCCTACAATGAGCAGTTCTTC. The variable domain in full, completed from reference TRBV5-1 and TRBJ2-1, reads KAGVTQTPRYLIKTRGQQVTLSCSPISGHRSVSWYQQTPGQGLQFLFEYFSETQRNKGNFPGRFSGRQFSNSRSEMNVSTLELGDSALYLCASKTSGGAAYNEQFFGPGTRLTVL.

The J gene is TRBJ2-3, the V gene TRBV7-3; TRBD2 agrees at 8 bases. Trimming cost V 1 base and J 0 bases; bases outside gene matches: 9. The V gene's germline CDR1 is SGHTA and CDR2 FQGTGA. The CDR3 covers 18 residues. The CDR3 sequence: CASSLRGPTSVSTDTQYF. The CDR3, as DNA: TGTGCCAGCAGCTTAAGGGGCCCGACTAGCGTTAGCACAGATACGCAGTATTTT.

The rearrangement links TRBV5-1 to TRBJ1-6, with D hard to call. The germline CDR1 and CDR2 sequences are SGHRS and YFSETQ. Trimming removed 4 bases at V and 5 bases at J, with 13 bases between. The length of the CDR3 is 15 residues. CDR3 in amino acids: CASSETAVDNSPLHF. DNA for the CDR3: TGCGCCAGCAGCGAAACGGCTGTGGATAATTCACCCCTCCACTTT.

This clonotype was seen a handful of times. The chain is built from TRBV7-2 and TRBJ1-5; possible D gene TRBD1, 5 bases. Germline loops: CDR1 SGHTA, CDR2 FQGNSA. V was clipped by 4 bases and J by 4 bases, with 8 bases between them. CDR3 length: 13 residues. The CDR3 is CASSSRQNQPQHF. Written as DNA, the CDR3 is TGTGCCAGCAGCTCCAGACAGAATCAGCCCCAGCATTTT.

This chain uses TRBV11-2 with TRBJ1-2, with 8 bases that match TRBD1. Germline-derived CDR1 and CDR2 are SGHAT and FQNNGV. The CDR3 has 15 amino acids. After removal of 0 bases from V and 2 bases from J, the junction contained 2 bases not matched to a gene. The CDR3 coding sequence is TGTGCCAGCAGCTTAGAAACAGGGGGGAACTATGGCTACACCTTC. This translates into CASSLETGGNYGYTF.

The chain carries TRBV2 and TRBJ1-4, with D possibly TRBD1 on 5 matching bases. The germline V and J ends were trimmed by 3 bases and 7 bases, with 12 bases remaining between them. Germline V gives CDR1 SNHLY, CDR2 FYNNEI. The CDR3 is 14 amino acids. The CDR3 sequence is CASSEIQGGEKLFF. The CDR3 coding sequence is TGTGCCAGCAGTGAGATTCAGGGCGGTGAAAAACTGTTTTTT.

The sample holds many counts of this clonotype. The chain carries TRBV5-6 and TRBJ2-1; 14 bases are shared with TRBD2. CDR1 SGHDT and CDR2 YYEEEE come from the germline V gene. The CDR3 extends over 16 amino acids. V shed 4 bases and J 2 bases; nucleotides not matched to a gene: 2. The CDR3 DNA reads as TGTGCCAGCAGCCCGACTAGCGGGGGGGCCTACAATGAGCAGTTCTTC. This encodes CASSPTSGGAYNEQFF.

The J gene is TRBJ2-5, the V gene TRBV29-1; 8 nucleotides match TRBD2. V shed 6 bases and J 10 bases; nucleotides not matched to a gene: 13. Looked up from germline, CDR1 is SQVTM and CDR2 is ANQGSEA. There are 13 residues in the CDR3. The DNA for the CDR3 is TGCAGCGTCGGTTCCGGGACTAGGGCCCACCAGTACTTC. Translated, it gives CSVGSGTRAHQYF.

This clonotype came up many times. Here the CDR3 reads CASSQGFKNTEAFF. The CDR3 nucleotides read TGCGCCAGCAGCCAAGGGTTTAAGAACACTGAAGCTTTCTTT. This chain links TRBV4-1 with TRBJ1-1; D remains ambiguous. Trimming stripped 1 base from V and 1 base from J, with 7 bases between. The CDR3 extends over 14 amino acids. Germline V CDR1 and CDR2: MGHRA, YSYEKL.

This chain links TRBV7-2 with TRBJ1-1; no definite D call. Per the germline V gene, CDR1 is SGHTA and CDR2 is FQGNSA. V was cut by 2 bases and J by 7 bases, with 8 bases left in between. The CDR3 consists of 12 residues. The CDR3 DNA follows: TGTGCCAGCAGCTTAATCGGCGTTGAAGCTTTCTTT. It yields the protein CASSLIGVEAFF.

This clonotype was observed a few times. The chain recombines TRBV18 with TRBJ2-3; 9 bases map to TRBD1. The CDR3 sequence is 15 residues long. Unmatched junction bases numbered 7, after V lost 4 bases and J lost 5 bases. From germline, CDR1 is KGHSH and CDR2 LQKENI. CDR3 DNA sequence: TGTGCCAGCTCACACTCTTGGACAGGGGAAGATACGCAGTATTTT. Encoded protein: CASSHSWTGEDTQYF.

There are many counts of this clonotype. The chain employs TRBV20-1 and TRBJ2-5, with D tentatively TRBD2 (5 bases). Trimming stripped 3 bases from V and 4 bases from J, with 12 bases between. Germline lookup yields CDR1 DFQATT and CDR2 SNEGSKA (reference sequence). The length of the CDR3 is 13 residues. CDR3 residues: CSASADLRETQYF. Written as DNA, the CDR3 is TGCAGTGCTAGCGCGGACTTAAGAGAGACCCAGTACTTC.

The chain links TRBV7-2 to TRBJ1-1; 9 nucleotides match TRBD1. The CDR3 contains 13 residues. Germline CDR1 is SGHTA and CDR2 is FQGNSA. The V segment lost 3 bases and the J segment 7 bases; nucleotides outside the gene matches: 3. The CDR3 is CASSFRDRDEAFF. Written as DNA, the CDR3 is TGTGCCAGCAGCTTCCGGGACAGGGATGAAGCTTTCTTT.

The sample holds many counts of this clonotype. The V and J genes are TRBV9 and TRBJ2-2; no reliable D call. This CDR3 comprises 15 residues. Trimming removed 0 bases at V and 7 bases at J, with 13 bases between. Germline assignment: CDR1 SGDLS and CDR2 YYNGEE. CDR3 in amino acids: CASSVGGSVSGELFF. CDR3 nucleotides: TGTGCCAGCAGCGTAGGCGGCTCGGTGAGCGGGGAGCTGTTTTTT.

The chain links TRBV4-3 to TRBJ2-3; 11 nucleotides match TRBD2. This CDR3 comprises 16 residues. CDR1 and CDR2 from the germline V gene are LGHNA and YSLEER. V shed 5 bases, J shed 2 bases, and the junction held 6 bases outside the gene matches. CDR3 bases: TGCGCCAGCAGCGCTGGGACTAGCGGACACACAGATACGCAGTATTTT. It specifies CASSAGTSGHTDTQYF.

There are many counts of this clonotype. The rearrangement uses TRBV18 and TRBJ1-2; 10 bases are a match to TRBD1. Trimming took 1 base from V and 4 from J; bases not matched to a gene: 0. The CDR3 length is 14 residues. Germline V lookup: CDR1 KGHSH, CDR2 LQKENI. This chain's CDR3 is CASSPRTGGYGYTF. The CDR3 nucleotides read TGTGCCAGCTCACCACGGACAGGGGGCTATGGCTACACCTTC.

This clonotype has a count of ten or more. The rearrangement links TRBV28 to TRBJ1-1; D possibly corresponds to TRBD1 (5 bases). Trimming took off 5 bases at V and 3 bases at J, with 22 bases between the two ends. Germline values: CDR1 MDHEN, CDR2 SYDVKM. The CDR3 has 17 residues. This CDR3 reads CASSTGGAPIGHTEAFF. In nucleotides, the CDR3 is TGTGCCAGCAGTACGGGAGGGGCTCCCATAGGGCACACTGAAGCTTTCTTT.

A few counts support this clonotype. The chain combines TRBV5-1 with TRBJ2-3, with a tentative D call TRBD2 (6 bases). The germline CDR1 and CDR2 sequences are SGHRS and YFSETQ. The CDR3 consists of 14 residues. V was pared by 6 bases and J by 0 bases, with 11 bases between. The CDR3 coding sequence is TGCGCCAGCACCCCGGGGACTAGCACAGATACGCAGTATTTT. This encodes CASTPGTSTDTQYF.